This T cell receptor beta chain emerged from a study of monozygotic twins with inflammatory bowel disease. Broader study findings: On the inverse Simpson index, IBD patients scored lower for TCRbeta diversity than healthy co-twins. Reduced clonotype sharing with other individuals was observed in IBD patients relative to healthy twins, especially with disease activity.

Germline CDR1 reads SGHAT; CDR2 reads FQNNGV. This CDR3 has 15 amino acids. As for this clonotype: The antigen remains unidentified.

TCRdb re-called the 5' RACE reads; one entry per CDR3 protein, DNA not given. This sample's table has 300,000 to 400,000 distinct CDR3 sequences. The rearrangement uses TRBV11-2 and TRBJ2-7; absent DNA, TCRdb's TRBD1 call cannot be checked. Source material: blood. The TCR sequence derives from a human donor with ulcerative colitis or Crohn's disease, or a healthy co-twin of an affected twin (not recorded which). CDR3: CASSLEGTGDYEQYF.